The 20 T cell receptor beta chains below all came from one sample that was sequenced in a study of T cells after posttransplantation cyclophosphamide. Produced via immunoSEQ multiplex PCR; TCRdb's table is partial and in-frame only. The sample holds tens of thousands of clones; about nine tenths are singletons and the top ten take 2% to 2.5%. Cyclophosphamide on days +3 and +4 followed busulfan-fludarabine conditioning and a marrow graft. Sequenced material: PBMCs, taken 55 to 70 days after allogeneic stem cell transplant with posttransplant cyclophosphamide. These receptors were taken from a male patient between 55 and 70 years old who received an allogeneic stem cell transplant from a related donor and was CMV-positive. The graft donor may have given rise to some T cells.

The J gene is TRBJ2-3, the V gene TRBV4-1; 8 positions match TRBD2. Germline CDR1 is MGHRA and CDR2 is YSYEKL. This CDR3 is built from 16 residues. The V segment lost 4 bases and the J segment 0 bases; nucleotides outside the gene matches: 6. This CDR3 reads CASSPGPGGSTDTQYF. As DNA, the CDR3 is TGCGCCAGCAGCCCCGGACCGGGGGGGAGCACAGATACGCAGTATTTT.

The chain links TRBV5-5 to TRBJ1-1; D is perhaps TRBD1 (5 bases). V shed 2 bases and J shed 0 bases, with 14 bases lying between them. The CDR3 contains 16 residues. Looked up from germline, CDR1 is SGHKS and CDR2 is YYEKEE (reference sequence). Here the CDR3 reads CASSLLPGGVNTEAFF. CDR3 nucleotide sequence: TGTGCCAGCAGCTTATTGCCGGGGGGTGTGAACACTGAAGCTTTCTTT.

CDR3 protein: CASSQLAGGNNEQFF. DNA for the CDR3: TGTGCCAGCAGCCAACTAGCGGGGGGGAACAATGAGCAGTTCTTC. V is TRBV7-6 and J is TRBJ2-1; 13 bases fit TRBD2. The V segment lost 5 bases and the J segment 5 bases; nucleotides outside the gene matches: 3. CDR3 length: 15 amino acids. CDR1 and CDR2 (germline): SGHVS, FNYEAQ.

J is TRBJ2-3 and V is TRBV10-1; 11 bases align to TRBD2. Germline V gene lookup returns CDR1 WNHNN and CDR2 SYGVQD (reference sequence). The CDR3 spans 14 residues. V was clipped by 5 bases and J by 5 bases; unmatched bases: 3. CDR3 bases: TGCGCCAGCAGTTTAGCGGGGGGGCTAGATACGCAGTATTTT. Amino acid sequence: CASSLAGGLDTQYF.

The chain uses TRBV5-1 and TRBJ2-7; no clear D. Germline V gene sequence: CDR1 SGHRS, CDR2 YFSETQ. V gave up 1 base and J gave up 2 bases, with 13 bases separating them. The CDR3 loop spans 15 amino acids. The chain's CDR3 is CASSLRLDSTYEQYF. The CDR3 nucleotides read TGCGCCAGCAGCTTGCGATTAGATAGTACCTACGAGCAGTACTTC.

This clone was observed once. The chain joins TRBV7-8 to TRBJ2-2; D might be TRBD1 (6 bases). This CDR3 comprises 17 residues. Germline CDR1 reads SGHVS; CDR2 reads FQNEAQ. Trimming removed 4 bases from V and 0 bases from J, with 15 bases in between. CDR3 loop: CASSSTSQGANTGELFF. The CDR3 DNA reads TGTGCCAGCAGCTCGACATCACAGGGTGCGAACACCGGGGAGCTGTTTTTT.

The chain is built from TRBV19 and TRBJ1-1; D unclear. Trimming took off 8 bases at V and 5 bases at J, with 15 bases between the two ends. The germline CDR1 and CDR2 sequences are LNHDA and SQIVND (reference sequence). The CDR3 totals 13 residues. CDR3 sequence reads: CASGWRGLTEAFF. CDR3 sequence (DNA): TGTGCCAGTGGGTGGCGGGGTCTAACTGAAGCTTTCTTT.

The chain uses TRBV5-1 and TRBJ2-2; D perhaps matches TRBD1 (5 bases). The V end was cut by 6 bases, the J end by 0 bases, with 12 bases between. The CDR3 spans 15 residues. Germline V lookup: CDR1 SGHRS, CDR2 YFSETQ. DNA of the CDR3: TGCGCCAGCACCTCCGACAGTTCGAACACCGGGGAGCTGTTTTTT. Translated: CASTSDSSNTGELFF.

The chain recombines TRBV9 with TRBJ2-5, with D possibly being TRBD1 (6 bases). The V gene lost 2 bases and the J gene lost 4 bases, with 12 bases spanning the gap. Per the germline V gene, CDR1 is SGDLS and CDR2 is YYNGEE. This CDR3 comprises 14 residues. The CDR3 region has the DNA TGTGCCAGCAGCGTGGCAGGGACATCAGAGACCCAGTACTTC. Protein: CASSVAGTSETQYF.

Regarding this clone: One end of the junction does not line up with germline, which may come from a read error. This sample also contains other DNA sequences that code for the same CDR3. The rearrangement joins TRBV5-1 to TRBJ1-6; D is uncertain. The germline gives CDR1 SGHRS, CDR2 YFSETQ. The CDR3 totals 16 residues. CDR3 in DNA: TGCGCCAGCAGCTTGGCTGGTCCAGAAAAGAATTCGCCCCTCCACTTT. Encoded protein: CASSLAGPEKNSPLHF.

V is TRBV18 and J is TRBJ1-2; possibly TRBD1 for D (5 bases). Trimming took 1 base from V and 7 from J, leaving 7 bases between them. This CDR3 comprises 12 residues. Germline lookup yields CDR1 KGHSH and CDR2 LQKENI. CDR3 loop: CASSPQGFGYTF. The CDR3 DNA reads as TGTGCCAGCTCACCACAGGGGTTTGGCTACACCTTC. Together with reference TRBV18 and TRBJ1-2, the CDR3 gives the full variable domain: NAGVMQNPRHLVRRRGQEARLRCSPMKGHSHVYWYRQLPEEGLKFMVYLQKENIIDESGMPKERFSAEFPKEGPSILRIQQVVRGDSAAYFCASSPQGFGYTFGSGTRLTVV.

The V and J genes are TRBV6-5 and TRBJ1-5, with D unresolved. The CDR3 extends over 13 amino acids. The V and J ends lost 6 bases and 2 bases respectively, with 8 bases between them. CDR1 MNHEY and CDR2 SVGAGI come from the germline V gene. The CDR3 DNA reads TGTGCCAGCAGGTTATTCGGCAATCAGCCCCAGCATTTT. Amino acids: CASRLFGNQPQHF.

V is TRBV10-3 and J is TRBJ2-1; possibly TRBD2 for D (6 bases). The CDR3 is made up of 13 amino acids. Germline-derived CDR1 and CDR2 are ENHRY and SYGVKD. V lost 4 bases and J lost 7, with 11 bases in between. The CDR3 protein is CAISGWGGNEQFF. The CDR3 coding sequence is TGTGCCATCAGTGGATGGGGAGGAAATGAGCAGTTCTTC.

J is TRBJ1-5 and V is TRBV6-5, with D hard to call. The CDR3 runs to 12 residues. Germline V lookup: CDR1 MNHEY, CDR2 SVGAGI. V lost 4 bases and J 2 bases, leaving 3 bases between the germline ends. In DNA form, the CDR3 reads TGTGCCAGCAGTTCAGGCAATCAGCCCCAGCATTTT. Protein sequence: CASSSGNQPQHF.

This chain links TRBV7-2 with TRBJ1-6, with a weak D call TRBD1 (6 bases). The V end lost 5 bases, the J end lost 6 bases, and 11 bases lay between the germline ends. CDR3 length: 14 residues. The germline CDR1 and CDR2 sequences are SGHTA and FQGNSA. CDR3 bases: TGTGCCAGCAGCCCGGACAGTTCTAATTCACCCCTCCACTTT. Its protein is CASSPDSSNSPLHF.

This clone was observed once. This chain uses TRBV6-5 with TRBJ1-2; D is perhaps TRBD1 (6 bases). Trimming removed 6 bases from V and 3 bases from J, with 14 bases in between. The germline V gene has CDR1 MNHEY and CDR2 SVGAGI. The length of the CDR3 is 14 residues. This chain's CDR3 is CASSHRQGHYGYTF. In DNA, the CDR3 is TGTGCCAGCAGCCATCGGCAGGGGCACTATGGCTACACCTTC.

This sequence joins TRBV29-1 and TRBJ1-2; 8 bases map to TRBD1. The germline V gene encodes CDR1 SQVTM and CDR2 ANQGSEA. Losses at the gene ends were 7 bases for V and 8 bases for J; bases not matched to a gene: 15. CDR3 length equals 14 residues. Here the CDR3 reads CSATPGQGPGGYTF. In DNA, the CDR3 is TGCAGCGCTACACCCGGACAGGGTCCTGGCGGCTACACCTTC.

The V gene is TRBV6-1, the J gene TRBJ2-1; 9 positions agree with TRBD2. V trimming: 3 bases; J trimming: 6 bases; junction bases outside the gene matches: 3. Germline CDR1 MNHNS, CDR2 SASEGT. The CDR3 length is 14 residues. The CDR3 sequence: CASSERGGGNEQFF. In nucleotides, the CDR3 is TGTGCCAGCAGTGAGCGGGGGGGCGGCAATGAGCAGTTCTTC.

In this sample, this clone turned up once. The V and J genes are TRBV6-1 and TRBJ2-3, with D uncertain. Trimming shortened V by 3 bases and J by 1 base, and 8 bases separated the two germline ends. CDR1 MNHNS and CDR2 SASEGT come from the germline V gene. This CDR3 contains 14 residues. The CDR3 region has the DNA TGTGCCAGCAGTGATCCGCCGGGCACAGATACGCAGTATTTT. Its protein product is CASSDPPGTDTQYF.

The V gene is TRBV7-2, the J gene TRBJ2-7; TRBD1 matches at 7 bases. V was clipped by 1 base and J by 2 bases; unmatched bases: 2. This CDR3 contains 14 residues. CDR1 is SGHTA and CDR2 is FQGNSA in the germline V gene. In DNA form, the CDR3 reads TGTGCCAGCAGCTTAGGTGGACAGGCCTACGAGCAGTACGTC. This gives the protein CASSLGGQAYEQYV.